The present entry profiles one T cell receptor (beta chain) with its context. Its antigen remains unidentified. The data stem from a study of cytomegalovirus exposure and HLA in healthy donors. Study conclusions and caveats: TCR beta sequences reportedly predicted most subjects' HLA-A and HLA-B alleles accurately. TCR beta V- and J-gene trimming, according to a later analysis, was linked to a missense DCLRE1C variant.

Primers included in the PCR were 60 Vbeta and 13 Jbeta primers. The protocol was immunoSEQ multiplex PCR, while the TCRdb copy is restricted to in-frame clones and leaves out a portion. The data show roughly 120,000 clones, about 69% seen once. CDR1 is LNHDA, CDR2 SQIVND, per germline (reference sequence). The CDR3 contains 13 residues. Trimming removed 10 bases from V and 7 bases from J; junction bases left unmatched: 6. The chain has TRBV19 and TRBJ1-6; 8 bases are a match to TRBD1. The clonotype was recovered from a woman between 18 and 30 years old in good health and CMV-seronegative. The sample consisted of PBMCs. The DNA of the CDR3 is TGTGCCATCGGCCGGGACAGGAATTCACCCCTCCACTTT. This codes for CAIGRDRNSPLHF.